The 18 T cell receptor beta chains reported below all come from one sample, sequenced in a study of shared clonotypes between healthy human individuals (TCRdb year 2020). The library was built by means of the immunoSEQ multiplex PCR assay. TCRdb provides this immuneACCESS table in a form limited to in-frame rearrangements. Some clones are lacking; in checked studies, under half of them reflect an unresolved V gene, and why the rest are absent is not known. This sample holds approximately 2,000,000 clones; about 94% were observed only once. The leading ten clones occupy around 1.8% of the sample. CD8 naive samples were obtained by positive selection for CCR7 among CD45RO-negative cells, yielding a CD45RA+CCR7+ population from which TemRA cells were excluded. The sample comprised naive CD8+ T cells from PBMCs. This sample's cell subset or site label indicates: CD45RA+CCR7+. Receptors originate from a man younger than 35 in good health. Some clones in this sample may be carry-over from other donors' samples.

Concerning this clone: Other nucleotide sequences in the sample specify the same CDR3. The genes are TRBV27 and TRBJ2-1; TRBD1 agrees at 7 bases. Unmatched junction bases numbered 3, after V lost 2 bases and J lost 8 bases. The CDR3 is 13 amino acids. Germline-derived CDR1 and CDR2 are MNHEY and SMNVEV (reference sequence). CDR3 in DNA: TGTGCCAGCAGTTTAAGACAGGGTTATGAGCAGTTCTTC. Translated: CASSLRQGYEQFF.

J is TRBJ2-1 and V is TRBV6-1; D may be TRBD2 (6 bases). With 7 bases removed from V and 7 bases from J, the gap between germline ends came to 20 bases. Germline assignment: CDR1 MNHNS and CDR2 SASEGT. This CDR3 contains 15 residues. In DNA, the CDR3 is TGTGCCAGCACCCGAAAGGGACTGCCCTTAAATGAGCAGTTCTTC. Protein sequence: CASTRKGLPLNEQFF.

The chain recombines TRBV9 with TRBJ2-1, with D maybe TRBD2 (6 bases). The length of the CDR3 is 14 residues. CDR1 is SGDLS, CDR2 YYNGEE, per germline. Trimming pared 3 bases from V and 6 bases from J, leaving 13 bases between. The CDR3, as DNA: TGTGCCAGCAGCGGGGCGGGACCCCCCAATGAGCAGTTCTTC. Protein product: CASSGAGPPNEQFF. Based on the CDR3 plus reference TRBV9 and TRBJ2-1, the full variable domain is DSGVTQTPKHLITATGQRVTLRCSPRSGDLSVYWYQQSLDQGLQFLIQYYNGEERAKGNILERFSAQQFPDLHSELNLSSLELGDSALYFCASSGAGPPNEQFFGPGTRLTVL.

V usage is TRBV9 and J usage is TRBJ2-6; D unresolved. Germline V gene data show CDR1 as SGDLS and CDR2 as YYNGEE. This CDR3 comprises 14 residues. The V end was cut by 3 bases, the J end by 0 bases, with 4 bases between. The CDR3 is CASSGTSGANVLTF. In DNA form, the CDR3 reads TGTGCCAGCAGCGGGACCTCTGGGGCCAACGTCCTGACTTTC.

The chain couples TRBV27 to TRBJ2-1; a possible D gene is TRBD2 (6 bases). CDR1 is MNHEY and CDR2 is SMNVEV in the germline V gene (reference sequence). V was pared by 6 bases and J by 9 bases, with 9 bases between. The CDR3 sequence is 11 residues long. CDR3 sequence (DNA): TGTGCCAGCAGGGGGGGAAGTGAGCAGTTCTTC. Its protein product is CASRGGSEQFF.

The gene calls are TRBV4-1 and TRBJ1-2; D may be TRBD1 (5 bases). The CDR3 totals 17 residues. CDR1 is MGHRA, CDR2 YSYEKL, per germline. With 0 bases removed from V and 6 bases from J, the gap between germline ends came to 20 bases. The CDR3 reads CASSQDFRGGARDGYTF. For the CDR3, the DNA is TGCGCCAGCAGCCAAGATTTCAGAGGTGGGGCGAGAGATGGCTACACCTTC.

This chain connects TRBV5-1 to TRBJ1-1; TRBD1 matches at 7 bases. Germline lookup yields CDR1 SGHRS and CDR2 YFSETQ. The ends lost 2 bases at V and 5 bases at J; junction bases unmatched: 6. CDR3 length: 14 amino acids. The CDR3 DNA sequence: TGCGCCAGCAGCTTTGAGAGGGGGCTTACTGAAGCTTTCTTT. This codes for CASSFERGLTEAFF.

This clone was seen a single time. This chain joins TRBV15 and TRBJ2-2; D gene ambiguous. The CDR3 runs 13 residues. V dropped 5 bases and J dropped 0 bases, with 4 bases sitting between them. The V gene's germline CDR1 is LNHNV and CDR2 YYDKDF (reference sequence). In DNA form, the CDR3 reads TGTGCCACCAGCGTAACGAACACCGGGGAGCTGTTTTTT. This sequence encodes CATSVTNTGELFF.

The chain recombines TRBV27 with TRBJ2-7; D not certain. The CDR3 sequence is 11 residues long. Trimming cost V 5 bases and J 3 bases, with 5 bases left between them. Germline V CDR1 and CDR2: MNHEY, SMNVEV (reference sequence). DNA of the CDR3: TGTGCCAGCAGTAACCTCTACGAGCAGTACTTC. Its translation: CASSNLYEQYF.

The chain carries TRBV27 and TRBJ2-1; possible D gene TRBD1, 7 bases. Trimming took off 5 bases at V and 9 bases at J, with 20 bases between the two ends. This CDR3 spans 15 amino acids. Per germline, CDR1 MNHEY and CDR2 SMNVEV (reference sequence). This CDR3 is CASSGDRALRGEQFF. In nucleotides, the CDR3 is TGTGCCAGCAGTGGAGACAGGGCACTGCGGGGTGAGCAGTTCTTC.

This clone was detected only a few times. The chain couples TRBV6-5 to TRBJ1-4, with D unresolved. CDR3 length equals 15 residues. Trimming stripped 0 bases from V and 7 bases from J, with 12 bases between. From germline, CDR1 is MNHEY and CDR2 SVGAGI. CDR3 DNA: TGTGCCAGCAGTTACTCCCACACCGAAGGTGAAAAACTGTTTTTT. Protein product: CASSYSHTEGEKLFF.

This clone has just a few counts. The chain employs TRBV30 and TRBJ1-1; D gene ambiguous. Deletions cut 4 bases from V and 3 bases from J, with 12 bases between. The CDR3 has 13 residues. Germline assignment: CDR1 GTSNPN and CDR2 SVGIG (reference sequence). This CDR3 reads CAWKGFQDTEAFF. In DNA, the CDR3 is TGTGCCTGGAAGGGCTTTCAGGACACTGAAGCTTTCTTT.

The CDR3 reads CASSPGEAEQFF. CDR3 bases: TGTGCCAGCAGCCCGGGGGAGGCTGAGCAGTTCTTC. The chain combines TRBV7-9 with TRBJ2-1; a weak D match, TRBD2 (6 bases). Trimming took 5 bases from V and 9 from J, leaving 11 bases between them. CDR1 SEHNR and CDR2 FQNEAQ come from the germline V gene (reference sequence). There are 12 residues in the CDR3.

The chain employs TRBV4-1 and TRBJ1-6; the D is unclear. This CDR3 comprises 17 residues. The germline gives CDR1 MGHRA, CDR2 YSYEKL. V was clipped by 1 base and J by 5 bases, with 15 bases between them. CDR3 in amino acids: CASSQVWPGADNSPLHF. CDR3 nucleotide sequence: TGCGCCAGCAGCCAAGTGTGGCCGGGAGCCGATAATTCACCCCTCCACTTT.

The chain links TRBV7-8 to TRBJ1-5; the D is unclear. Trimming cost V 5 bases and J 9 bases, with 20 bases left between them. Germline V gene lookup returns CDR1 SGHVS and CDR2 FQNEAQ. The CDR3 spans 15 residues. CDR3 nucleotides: TGTGCCAGCAGCCCCGGCGGCGGGGTGATGTGGCCCCAGCATTTT. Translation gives CASSPGGGVMWPQHF.

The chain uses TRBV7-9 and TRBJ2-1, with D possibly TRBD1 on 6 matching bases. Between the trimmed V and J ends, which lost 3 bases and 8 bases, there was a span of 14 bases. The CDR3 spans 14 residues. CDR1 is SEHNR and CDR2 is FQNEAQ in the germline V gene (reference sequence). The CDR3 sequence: CASSFKQGSHEQFF. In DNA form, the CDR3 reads TGTGCCAGCAGCTTTAAACAGGGAAGCCATGAGCAGTTCTTC. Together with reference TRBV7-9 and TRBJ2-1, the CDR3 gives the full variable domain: DTGVSQNPRHKITKRGQNVTFRCDPISEHNRLYWYRQTLGQGPEFLTYFQNEAQLEKSRLLSDRFSAERPKGSFSTLEIQRTEQGDSAMYLCASSFKQGSHEQFFGPGTRLTVL.

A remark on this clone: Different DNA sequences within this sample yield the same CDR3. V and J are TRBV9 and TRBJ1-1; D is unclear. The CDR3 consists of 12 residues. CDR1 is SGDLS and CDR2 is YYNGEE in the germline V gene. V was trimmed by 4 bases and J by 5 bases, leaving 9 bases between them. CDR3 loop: CASSPGSTEAFF. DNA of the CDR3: TGTGCCAGCAGCCCGGGCTCTACTGAAGCTTTCTTT.

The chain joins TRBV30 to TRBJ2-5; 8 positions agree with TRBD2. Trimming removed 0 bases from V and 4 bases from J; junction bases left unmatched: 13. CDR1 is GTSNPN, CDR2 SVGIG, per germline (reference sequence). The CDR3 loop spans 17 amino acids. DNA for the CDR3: TGTGCCTGGAGTGTACGAGCGGGAGTTAGGTATGGAGAGACCCAGTACTTC. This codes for CAWSVRAGVRYGETQYF. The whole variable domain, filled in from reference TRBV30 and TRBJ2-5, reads SQTIHQWPATLVQPVGSPLSLECTVEGTSNPNLYWYRQAAGRGLQLLFYSVGIGQISSEVPQNLSASRPQDRQFILSSKKLLLSDSGFYLCAWSVRAGVRYGETQYFGPGTRLLVL.